Detailed here is one TCR beta chain. Germline loops: CDR1 MDHEN, CDR2 SYDVKM. V dropped 4 bases and J dropped 0; count of bases not matched to a gene: 2. This CDR3 is 15 amino acids long. Clinical history as reported by participants underpinned cohort assignment. Two negative PCRs, clearance, or symptom resolution were required of recovered Cohort 3 donors. Original handling: Amplification of reference gene primers provided the estimated nucleated cell counts. TCRdb keeps only in-frame clones here, not all; method: immunoSEQ multiplex PCR. Clone size and the V and J calls come from that table; the DNA yielded D and trimming. The sample holds under 200,000 clones, 87% seen once. The data are from a study of blood T cell repertoires in COVID-19. Study in general: Sample material is recorded as cDNA or gDNA derived from T cells, B-cell-depleted T cells, or PBMCs.

Sample: PBMCs or T cells enriched from blood (not recorded which). The rearrangement joins TRBV28 to TRBJ1-4; TRBD1 aligns across 7 bases. This TCR was recovered from a woman aged 45-65 years who had recovered from COVID-19. The CDR3 spells CASSSQGATNEKLFF. As DNA, the CDR3 is TGTGCCAGCAGTTCCCAGGGGGCAACTAATGAAAAACTGTTTTTT. The full variable domain, its missing parts supplied by reference TRBV28 and TRBJ1-4, is DVKVTQSSRYLVKRTGEKVFLECVQDMDHENMFWYRQDPGLGLRLIYFSYDVKMKEKGDIPEGYSVSREKKERFSLILESASTNQTSMYLCASSSQGATNEKLFFGSGTQLSVL.